The 22 T cell receptor beta chains below were found in one sample sequenced in a study of blood T cell repertoires in COVID-19. The table came from immunoSEQ multiplex PCR; TCRdb's copy has only in-frame clones and leaves some out. The profile shows some 190,000 clones, 70% to 85% of them singletons. The sequencing sample was made of PBMCs or T cells enriched from blood (not recorded which). The receptors shown here come from a woman younger than 45 who had recovered from COVID-19.

The chain combines TRBV24-1 with TRBJ1-2, with TRBD1 matching 7 bases. After removal of 3 bases from V and 4 bases from J, the junction contained 16 bases not matched to a gene. The length of the CDR3 is 18 residues. Germline CDR1 reads KGHDR; CDR2 reads SFDVKD. CDR3 amino acids: CATSDPRGGTDRPYGYTF. The DNA for the CDR3 is TGTGCCACCAGTGATCCTAGGGGCGGGACAGATCGCCCCTATGGCTACACCTTC.

This rearrangement joins TRBV28 to TRBJ2-1, with 11 bases matching TRBD2. V was pared by 5 bases and J by 7 bases, with 4 bases of the junction left unmatched. The CDR3 loop spans 14 amino acids. Germline-derived CDR1 and CDR2 are MDHEN and SYDVKM. The CDR3 nucleotides are TGTGCCAGCAGTAATAGCGGGGGGGGAAATGAGCAGTTCTTC. It encodes CASSNSGGGNEQFF. Using reference TRBV28 and TRBJ2-1 for the parts outside the CDR3, the full variable domain is DVKVTQSSRYLVKRTGEKVFLECVQDMDHENMFWYRQDPGLGLRLIYFSYDVKMKEKGDIPEGYSVSREKKERFSLILESASTNQTSMYLCASSNSGGGNEQFFGPGTRLTVL.

The chain is built from TRBV12-3 or TRBV12-4 and TRBJ1-1; D is unclear. This CDR3 is 12 amino acids long. Trimming cost V 7 bases and J 6 bases, with 12 bases left between them. The chain's CDR3 is CASTYMGAEAFF. CDR3 in DNA: TGTGCCAGCACCTATATGGGCGCTGAAGCTTTCTTT.

The J gene is TRBJ1-3, the V gene TRBV7-2; 11 bases agree with TRBD1. Germline V gene sequence: CDR1 SGHTA, CDR2 FQGNSA. The CDR3 is made up of 15 amino acids. V lost 2 bases, J lost 8 bases, and 5 bases stayed unmatched. Written as DNA, the CDR3 is TGTGCCAGCAGCTTACTCGGACAGGGGGCAGACACCATATATTTT. This codes for CASSLLGQGADTIYF.

The chain uses TRBV9 and TRBJ1-2, with 9 bases that match TRBD1. CDR1 is SGDLS and CDR2 is YYNGEE in the germline V gene. The trim removed 3 bases at V and 4 bases at J, leaving 10 bases unmatched. The CDR3 loop spans 16 amino acids. For the CDR3, the DNA is TGTGCCAGCAGCGAGCCCGGACAGGGGTCCTCCTATGGCTACACCTTC. Its protein is CASSEPGQGSSYGYTF. Based on the CDR3 plus reference TRBV9 and TRBJ1-2, the full variable domain is DSGVTQTPKHLITATGQRVTLRCSPRSGDLSVYWYQQSLDQGLQFLIQYYNGEERAKGNILERFSAQQFPDLHSELNLSSLELGDSALYFCASSEPGQGSSYGYTFGSGTRLTVV.

The CDR3 bases are TGTGCCAGCAGTCTGGGTGGGGCCGGCTATGGCTACACCTTC. It codes for CASSLGGAGYGYTF. This chain links TRBV28 with TRBJ1-2, with D possibly being TRBD1 (5 bases). This CDR3 has 14 amino acids. V lost 5 bases and J lost 4, with 14 bases in between. Germline V gives CDR1 MDHEN, CDR2 SYDVKM.

The chain links TRBV28 to TRBJ1-6; no definite D call. The CDR3 runs 13 residues. Trimming pared 5 bases from V and 7 bases from J, leaving 9 bases between. The germline V gene has CDR1 MDHEN and CDR2 SYDVKM. CDR3 DNA sequence: TGTGCCAGCAGTCCTGTTAGCAATTCACCCCTCCACTTT. Amino acids: CASSPVSNSPLHF.

The chain joins TRBV11-1 to TRBJ1-1, with D possibly being TRBD1 (5 bases). Germline V gives CDR1 SGHAT, CDR2 FQDESV (reference sequence). The germline V and J ends were trimmed by 1 base and 0 bases, with 9 bases remaining between them. This CDR3 has 15 amino acids. CDR3 DNA: TGTGCCAGCAGCTTAGTAGGGGCACTGAACACTGAAGCTTTCTTT. This translates into CASSLVGALNTEAFF.

The V and J genes are TRBV12-3 or TRBV12-4 and TRBJ1-1; D might be TRBD1 (5 bases). V dropped 3 bases and J dropped 2 bases, with 7 bases sitting between them. The CDR3 is 13 residues long. The CDR3 region has the DNA TGTGCCAGCAGTTTGACAGCAAACACTGAAGCTTTCTTT. It encodes CASSLTANTEAFF.

V is TRBV12-5 and J is TRBJ1-1; 7 positions match TRBD1. After removal of 0 bases from V and 5 bases from J, the junction contained 9 bases not matched to a gene. There are 16 residues in the CDR3. CDR1 and CDR2 (germline): LGHNT, FRNRAP. Here the CDR3 DNA reads TGTGCTAGTGGTTTGGTAAGGGGGCCCCTATGGACTGAAGCTTTCTTT. This encodes CASGLVRGPLWTEAFF.

The chain carries TRBV6-5 and TRBJ2-1; 7 nucleotides line up with TRBD1. The length of the CDR3 is 15 residues. The J segment lost 4 bases and the V segment lost 11 bases, leaving 14 bases of the junction unmatched. The germline V gene has CDR1 MNHEY and CDR2 SVGAGI. DNA of the CDR3: TGTGCCGCCCTCTCCCGGGACAGACAGTACAATGAGCAGTTCTTC. Translating gives CAALSRDRQYNEQFF.

The V and J genes are TRBV10-3 and TRBJ1-1, with TRBD1 as a possible D gene (6 bases). The CDR3 is made up of 14 amino acids. V gave up 10 bases and J gave up 3 bases, with 18 bases separating them. Germline CDR1 and CDR2: ENHRY and SYGVKD. CDR3 residues: CASLQGLGDTEAFF. The CDR3 coding sequence is TGTGCCAGCCTACAGGGTTTGGGGGACACTGAAGCTTTCTTT.

J is TRBJ2-7 and V is TRBV30; possibly TRBD1 for D (5 bases). This CDR3 contains 13 residues. Germline V gene data show CDR1 as GTSNPN and CDR2 as SVGIG (reference sequence). Trimming took 1 base from V and 0 from J, leaving 7 bases between them. CDR3 sequence: CAWSEGNSYEQYF. The CDR3 bases are TGTGCCTGGAGTGAGGGGAACTCCTACGAGCAGTACTTC.

This sequence joins TRBV14 and TRBJ2-4; 10 nucleotides agree with TRBD1. The CDR3 extends over 14 amino acids. J was trimmed by 15 bases and V by 3 bases; bases with no gene match: 11. Germline assignment: CDR1 SGHDN and CDR2 FVKESK. CDR3 residues: CASSQTGGESKAYF. In DNA, the CDR3 is TGTGCCAGCAGCCAGACAGGGGGCGAAAGTAAGGCGTACTTC.

The chain combines TRBV23-1 with TRBJ2-7; D is possibly TRBD2 (6 bases). TRBV23-1 counts as an open reading frame of uncertain function. V was clipped by 4 bases and J by 1 base, with 26 bases between them. The CDR3 has 19 residues. The CDR3 loop reads CASSLVGFAATGGSYEQYV. DNA for the CDR3: TGCGCCAGCAGTCTGGTAGGTTTCGCAGCAACCGGGGGATCCTACGAGCAGTACGTC.

This rearrangement joins TRBV11-3 to TRBJ2-1; 13 nucleotides match TRBD2. Looked up from germline, CDR1 is SGHNT and CDR2 is YENEEA. Trimming cost V 5 bases and J 9 bases; bases outside gene matches: 10. CDR3 length: 16 amino acids. In DNA form, the CDR3 reads TGTGCCAGCAGCCACCGGACTAGCGGGAGAACCGGTGAGCAGTTCTTC. Protein sequence: CASSHRTSGRTGEQFF.

J is TRBJ2-3 and V is TRBV7-3; D is undetermined. The CDR3 extends over 13 amino acids. CDR1 is SGHTA and CDR2 is FQGTGA in the germline V gene. Trimming pared 5 bases from V and 8 bases from J, leaving 14 bases between. The CDR3 loop reads CASSLTGRGTQYF. CDR3 in DNA: TGTGCCAGCAGCCTTACGGGTCGAGGTACGCAGTATTTT.

The CDR3 DNA follows: TGTGCCAGCTCACCAAGGCAGGGCTTCGGCTACACCTTC. Amino acids: CASSPRQGFGYTF. The chain is built from TRBV18 and TRBJ1-2, with D possibly matching TRBD1 (5 bases). The CDR3 sequence is 13 residues long. V was pared by 2 bases and J by 8 bases, with 12 bases between. CDR1 is KGHSH, CDR2 LQKENI, per germline. Full variable domain (rest looked up from reference TRBV18 and TRBJ1-2): NAGVMQNPRHLVRRRGQEARLRCSPMKGHSHVYWYRQLPEEGLKFMVYLQKENIIDESGMPKERFSAEFPKEGPSILRIQQVVRGDSAAYFCASSPRQGFGYTFGSGTRLTVV.

This clone has just a few counts. The chain links TRBV11-2 to TRBJ2-3; TRBD1 is a possible D gene (5 bases). V was trimmed by 4 bases and J by 0 bases, leaving 11 bases between them. CDR1 and CDR2 from the germline V gene are SGHAT and FQNNGV. The CDR3 totals 15 residues. CDR3 protein: CASSSRTQSTDTQYF. The CDR3 region has the DNA TGTGCCAGCAGCTCTAGGACACAGAGCACAGATACGCAGTATTTT.

The rearrangement uses TRBV12-3 or TRBV12-4 and TRBJ2-5, with 7 bases fitting TRBD2. This CDR3 comprises 12 residues. V dropped 10 bases and J dropped 1; count of bases not matched to a gene: 3. CDR3 in DNA: TGTGCCACCCGCGGGGGCCAAGAGACCCAGTACTTC. It specifies CATRGGQETQYF.

The chain recombines TRBV6-2 or TRBV6-3 with TRBJ2-2; D possibly corresponds to TRBD1 (5 bases). V was trimmed by 3 bases and J by 2 bases, leaving 13 bases between them. This CDR3 is built from 16 residues. Germline loops: CDR1 MNHEY, CDR2 SVGEGT. The CDR3 protein is CASSYGQGANTGELFF. Here the CDR3 DNA reads TGTGCCAGCAGTTATGGCCAGGGTGCTAACACCGGGGAGCTGTTTTTT.

In DNA, the CDR3 is TGTGCCAGCAGTGAAGGGACAGGGGGCTACGAGCAGTACTTC. Translating gives CASSEGTGGYEQYF. The J gene is TRBJ2-7, the V gene TRBV6-4; 11 nucleotides match TRBD1. Germline-derived CDR1 and CDR2 are MRHNA and SNTAGT. CDR3 length: 14 amino acids. V lost 3 bases, J lost 3 bases, and 1 base stayed unmatched.